Shown below are 14 T cell receptor beta chains from a single sample sequenced in a study of follicular helper T cells after annual influenza vaccination. Documented time point: 2015-2016 season, pre-vaccination. TCRdb's copy holds only in-frame clones and misses some; the assay was immunoSEQ multiplex PCR. The sample carries around 10,000 clones, over 70% recorded once. This material consisted of CXCR5+ CD38- circulating T follicular helper cells from blood, taken on the day of influenza vaccination. Subset meaning: circulating Tfh, non-naive CD4+CXCR5+PD-1+ (ICOS+CD38+ or ICOS-CD38-). The receptor set was obtained from an adult who received the influenza vaccine.

J is TRBJ1-6 and V is TRBV2; possibly TRBD1 for D (5 bases). The CDR3 covers 15 residues. The V gene lost 7 bases and the J gene lost 7 bases, with 17 bases spanning the gap. CDR1 SNHLY and CDR2 FYNNEI come from the germline V gene. The CDR3 bases are TGTGCCAGCAAAGTGGGGCGGGGCCTAAATTCACCCCTCCACTTT. Protein product: CASKVGRGLNSPLHF.

This clone was seen a handful of times. The V and J genes are TRBV30 and TRBJ1-1; 7 bases line up with TRBD1. J lost 3 bases, V lost 1 base, and 5 bases had no gene match. The CDR3 runs 14 residues. Per the germline V gene, CDR1 is GTSNPN and CDR2 is SVGIG (reference sequence). Here the CDR3 reads CAWSGGTEYTEAFF. Written as DNA, the CDR3 is TGTGCCTGGAGTGGGGGGACAGAATACACTGAAGCTTTCTTT.

This clone has just one count. This chain joins TRBV30 and TRBJ1-5; TRBD1 might be the D (5 bases). Germline CDR1 GTSNPN, CDR2 SVGIG (reference sequence). V gave up 3 bases and J gave up 0 bases, with 6 bases separating them. CDR3 length equals 13 residues. CDR3 in amino acids: CAWSGTSNQPQHF. CDR3 nucleotides: TGTGCCTGGAGCGGGACTAGCAATCAGCCCCAGCATTTT.

This chain joins TRBV5-1 and TRBJ2-5, with D unclear. Trimming stripped 1 base from V and 2 bases from J, with 9 bases between. Germline assignment: CDR1 SGHRS and CDR2 YFSETQ. This CDR3 has 14 residues. CDR3 bases: TGCGCCAGCAGCTTGTCGCGACCACAAGAGACCCAGTACTTC. As protein: CASSLSRPQETQYF.

The CDR3 region is CASSENRQPNTEAFF. DNA for the CDR3: TGTGCCAGCAGTGAAAATCGCCAACCGAACACTGAAGCTTTCTTT. The rearrangement links TRBV2 to TRBJ1-1, with unresolved D. There are 15 residues in the CDR3. Germline V gene sequence: CDR1 SNHLY, CDR2 FYNNEI. The V and J ends lost 2 bases and 1 base respectively, with 11 bases between them. Full variable domain (rest looked up from reference TRBV2 and TRBJ1-1): EPEVTQTPSHQVTQMGQEVILRCVPISNHLYFYWYRQILGQKVEFLVSFYNNEISEKSEIFDDQFSVERPDGSNFTLKIRSTKLEDSAMYFCASSENRQPNTEAFFGQGTRLTVV.

The rearrangement links TRBV6-6 to TRBJ2-1, with 9 bases that match TRBD2. The V gene end was trimmed by 2 bases and the J gene end by 5 bases; junction bases not matched to a gene: 7. Germline V gene sequence: CDR1 MNHNY, CDR2 SVGAGI (reference sequence). The CDR3 length is 16 residues. The CDR3 DNA follows: TGTGCCAGCAGTTACCCCAAATTAGCGGGAGACAATGAGCAGTTCTTC. Amino acid sequence: CASSYPKLAGDNEQFF.

The chain uses TRBV21-1 and TRBJ2-1; the table's TRBD2 call for D was not verified on the DNA. TRBV21-1 is a pseudogene. The CDR3 loop spans 17 amino acids. The CDR3 here is CASSLRAWELPSREQFF. Written as DNA, the CDR3 is TGTGCCAGCAGCTTACGAGCGTGGGAGTTACCCTCAAGGGAGCAGTTCTTC.

The chain is built from TRBV10-3 and TRBJ2-4; TRBD1 aligns across 7 bases. Germline loops: CDR1 ENHRY, CDR2 SYGVKD. V was clipped by 6 bases and J by 2 bases; unmatched bases: 7. The CDR3 is 15 amino acids. The CDR3 bases are TGTGCCATCAGCCACGCAGGGGGTTCCAAAAACATTCAGTACTTC. Translating gives CAISHAGGSKNIQYF.

This clone was detected only once. This chain links TRBV5-4 with TRBJ2-3; 8 nucleotides align to TRBD2. CDR1 and CDR2 from the germline V gene are SGHNT and YYREEE (reference sequence). The V gene end was trimmed by 4 bases and the J gene end by 7 bases; junction bases not matched to a gene: 8. This CDR3 comprises 14 residues. In nucleotides, the CDR3 is TGTGCCAGCAGCCTGGGACTAGAACCCAATACGCAGTATTTT. The encoded protein is CASSLGLEPNTQYF.

The rearrangement joins TRBV6-1 to TRBJ2-5; 8 positions agree with TRBD1. This CDR3 spans 14 amino acids. The V gene end was trimmed by 6 bases and the J gene end by 2 bases; junction bases not matched to a gene: 5. In germline, CDR1 is MNHNS, CDR2 SASEGT. As DNA, the CDR3 is TGTGCCAGCAGCCTACAGGGGGGACAAGAGACCCAGTACTTC. This codes for CASSLQGGQETQYF.

CDR3 sequence (DNA): TGCGCCAGCAGCCAAACAGATTATTCTTTTACTTTCTTT. It codes for CASSQTDYSFTFF. The gene calls are TRBV4-3 and TRBJ1-1, with D hard to call. The length of the CDR3 is 13 residues. Germline CDR1 reads LGHNA; CDR2 reads YSLEER. Trimming stripped 2 bases from V and 12 bases from J, with 16 bases between.

This clone was recorded once. The chain recombines TRBV13 with TRBJ2-3, with D maybe TRBD2 (5 bases). Germline V gene data show CDR1 as PRHDT and CDR2 as FYEKMQ (reference sequence). The CDR3 runs 14 residues. Trimming shortened V by 4 bases and J by 2 bases, and 10 bases separated the two germline ends. The CDR3 protein is CASSSRLLTDTQYF. As DNA, the CDR3 is TGTGCCAGCAGCTCCCGACTACTCACAGATACGCAGTATTTT.

CDR3 amino acids: CASSEGTSRTDTQYF. CDR3 DNA sequence: TGCGCCAGCAGTGAAGGGACTAGTCGCACAGATACGCAGTATTTT. The chain recombines TRBV10-2 with TRBJ2-3, with 8 bases fitting TRBD2. Germline CDR1 and CDR2: WSHSY and SAAADI. The CDR3 has 15 amino acids. V dropped 3 bases and J dropped 1; count of bases not matched to a gene: 3.

The CDR3 DNA reads as TGTGCCCGCCGACAATCTGGGGCCAACGTCCTGACTTTC. This codes for CARRQSGANVLTF. The rearrangement links TRBV30 to TRBJ2-6; D remains unclear. CDR1 and CDR2 (germline): GTSNPN, SVGIG (reference sequence). V dropped 8 bases and J dropped 1 base, with 9 bases sitting between them. This CDR3 contains 13 residues.